This T cell receptor (beta chain) was recorded in a study of CD8 T cells in ankylosing spondylitis (dated by TCRdb to 2015 to 2018). In terms of the full investigation: The study set out to find disease-linked TCR variants by profiling T cell receptor beta repertoires in ankylosing spondylitis patients and healthy donors. The full study cohort comprised 25 or so ankylosing spondylitis patients and roughly 100 healthy donors. Peripheral blood was sampled, and synovial fluid was additionally collected from ankylosing spondylitis patients. The investigation overall reported the following: Some motif variants were previously reported in synovial fluid and blood of reactive arthritis patients, suggesting common disease-initiation mechanisms. A CD8+ phenotype was shown by the disease-linked clones, which were found at relatively low frequencies in peripheral blood. The disease-linked clones were reported to be significantly enriched in matched synovial fluid samples from ankylosing spondylitis patients. Blood from ankylosing spondylitis patients appeared to be characterized by a TCR beta motif composed of about eight highly homologous amino acid variants.

In its sample, this clonotype was seen many times. Its binding antigen is unknown. Base quality data are lacking; no much larger clone is found one base away. TCRdb names Illumina HiSeq 2500 as the instrument used. Quantitative 5'-RACE with molecular barcodes was the method used to prepare the TCR beta libraries. Per the source publication's procedure: To identify disease-linked TCR variants, a new computational method was used, one built on a probabilistic model of VDJ rearrangement. The raw public reads went through TCRdb reprocessing: fastp at Q25, MiXCR clone calling, in-frame beta chains kept. Entries that share a CDR3 protein sequence are merged under the most common genes and DNA. The authors' filters were not applied to this entry. The sample profile shows roughly 150,000 distinct CDR3 sequences; 5.5% to 7.5% of them were found once. 12% of the sample lies in the top ten. Trimming removed 5 bases from V and 2 bases from J; the gene matches leave 5 bases unexplained. Sequences SEHNR (CDR1) and FQNEAQ (CDR2) are obtained from the germline V gene (reference sequence). Its CDR3 holds 14 amino acids, cysteine through phenylalanine. Here the CDR3 DNA is all that survives: 42 bases in frame from base 1.

Material for sequencing was blood, either unsorted or a sorted T cell fraction (not recorded which). The chain uses TRBV7-9 and TRBJ2-5; TRBD1 aligns with 7 central bases. The sequence came from a female donor with ankylosing spondylitis or in good health (not recorded which). At the DNA level, the sequence is TGTGCCAGCAGCCCTCCGGGACAGCAAGAGACCCAGTACTTC. Its translation is CASSPPGQQETQYF.